A selection of T cell receptor beta chains follows, all from one sample in a study of cytotoxic CD8 clonotypes in ibrutinib-treated CLL. Profiled with immunoSEQ multiplex PCR; TCRdb holds only in-frame clones, not every one. Among 110,000 to 150,000 clones, around three quarters were seen once, and the ten largest hold roughly 13%. Specimen: PBMCs, collected after 12 months of ibrutinib treatment. The origin of the receptors is a human donor with chronic lymphocytic leukemia. Each CDR3 is given without its conserved first and last residue. Clone size is given for some rows only: seen once, a few or many times, or a class if the clone is expanded.

TRBJ2-3	TRBV4-3	-	ASSQGTGGVVTDTQY
TRBJ1-2	TRBV27	-	ASSLGQGAKGGYT
TRBJ2-3	TRBV29-1	-	STQRGVSTDTQY
TRBJ2-1	TRBV15	-	ATSRIAEPNNEQF
TRBJ1-1	TRBV6-1	few	ASSGNRGRAF
TRBJ1-2	TRBV27	few	ASKPGTGRANYGYT
TRBJ2-5	TRBV28	-	VSRDSEETQY
TRBJ2-1	TRBV30	-	AWSTLNEQF
TRBJ1-2	TRBV10-3	-	AIRRPGTAVGYT
TRBJ1-5	TRBV19	few	ATVGRGQGSQPQH
TRBJ2-1	TRBV14	-	ASSPGTRSYNEQF
TRBJ2-1	TRBV10-3	-	AIKGTSGTYNEQF
TRBJ2-7	TRBV7-2	-	ASSLDPGLAGRFSYEQY
TRBJ2-7	TRBV29-1	-	SVTGRAGLRGEQY
TRBJ2-1	TRBV10-3	-	AIQDSGQVNEQF
TRBJ2-7	TRBV7-6	once	ASSLTSGSYEQY
TRBJ1-1	TRBV23-1	-	ASQWGPSTEAF
TRBJ2-3	TRBV5-4	-	ASSLNTFTDTQY
TRBJ1-3	TRBV5-1	-	ASSHLDRALSGNTIY
TRBJ2-1	TRBV11-2	-	ASSLVPTLSYNEQF
TRBJ1-5	TRBV7-2	-	ASSLRRGNQPQH
TRBJ2-7	TRBV5-1	-	ASSLHPGYEQY
TRBJ2-5	TRBV7-2	-	ASSLEASQETQY
TRBJ2-2	TRBV7-8	many	ASSLASGRGYGELF
TRBJ2-7	TRBV7-9	once	ASSTPYEQY
TRBJ2-3	TRBV7-2	-	ASSPRRSSTDTQY
TRBJ2-5	TRBV20-1	-	SASPSTTQY
TRBJ2-5	TRBV7-2	-	ASSLDRGQETQY
TRBJ2-1	TRBV7-8	-	ASSSGAEQF
TRBJ2-2	TRBV5-1	-	ASNYQTGELF
TRBJ2-1	TRBV4-1	-	ASSHALAGGDNEQF
TRBJ2-1	TRBV6-6	-	ASSYGTGGYNEQF
TRBJ1-2	TRBV28	few	ASSFSTGVYGYT
TRBJ1-2	TRBV27	-	ASSFSRGNGYT
TRBJ1-2	TRBV7-9	-	ASSRDRFYGYT
TRBJ2-2	TRBV5-4	-	ASTWAGLAANTGELF
TRBJ2-1	TRBV9	once	ASSVATARLAGVSEQF
TRBJ2-7	TRBV27	-	ASSPTGIYSYEQY
TRBJ1-1	TRBV28	-	ASSFVGQINTEAF
TRBJ1-1	TRBV5-4	-	ASSLDSWRAWNTEAF
TRBJ1-1	TRBV6-5	-	ASRTRGGTEAF
TRBJ2-5	TRBV10-3	-	AISEAGLAETWKTQY
TRBJ2-2	TRBV7-3	once	ASSSSWTGELF
TRBJ2-2	TRBV25-1	-	ASSVYSNTGELF
TRBJ1-4	TRBV2	few	ASSEGRPVVF
TRBJ2-1	TRBV5-1	-	ASRTGTYRGDEQF
TRBJ2-7	TRBV6-5	-	ASSSGTSGYEQY
TRBJ1-3	TRBV30	-	AWSEGLAGGSGNTIY
TRBJ1-2	TRBV7-2	-	ASSLGPLGQDGYT
TRBJ2-2	TRBV4-1	-	ASSQGGGRTGELF
TRBJ2-1	TRBV5-1	-	ASSPTGINEQF
TRBJ2-7	TRBV4-2	-	ASSQTSGYYERY